The sample holds a few counts of the clone carrying this T cell receptor beta chain. Its antigen is not identified. The data derive from a study of identical twins. Broader study findings: Clonotypes of the beta chain that were abundant in cord blood carried fewer insertions (memory repertoires showed none). Conclusions were based on cross-sectional statistical analysis, without following the same donors.

V gave up 0 bases and J gave up 1 base, with 7 bases separating them. Germline lookup yields CDR1 SGHRS and CDR2 YFSETQ. The CDR3 length is 14 residues. The authors used template switching to add a universal primer site and gave cDNA unique molecular identifiers. TCRdb independently ran MiXCR on the 5' RACE reads; one entry per CDR3 protein. The sample yields 130,000 to 150,000 distinct CDR3 sequences, under 4.5% seen once. Sequences were obtained from memory T cells sorted from blood. This sequence originates from a man aged 18 to 29 in good health. V is TRBV5-1 and J is TRBJ1-1; D uncertain. CDR3 sequence: CASSLDRANTEAFF. The CDR3 DNA reads as TGCGCCAGCAGCTTGGATAGGGCGAACACTGAAGCTTTCTTT.